One and the same sample provided the 21 T cell receptor beta chains below, sequenced in a study of CD8+ T cells in alopecia areata. TCR sequencing used cDNA made by reverse transcription of extracted RNA. Sequenced by immunoSEQ multiplex PCR; TCRdb stores in-frame clones only, minus some. This sample comprises around 110,000 clones, none seen once only. Sequenced: lesional skin. The receptor source for this set is a C3H/HeJ mouse with alopecia areata. This strain has MHC haplotype H2-k.

This clone was observed many times. Genes and germline are mouse. The read halts 4 residues ahead of the CDR3 end, with the missing end drawn from the germline J gene. J is TRBJ2-7 and V is TRBV13-3; maybe TRBD1 (5 bases). The CDR3 sequence is 12 residues long. With 4 bases removed from V and 1 base from J, the gap between germline ends came to 6 bases. Germline V gene data show CDR1 as NNHDY and CDR2 as SYVADS. The CDR3 sequence is CASSQGSYEQYF. CDR3 bases read: TGTGCCAGCAGTCAGGGTTCCTAT.

Note on this clone: Mouse gene names and germline throughout. This CDR3 is CASSIPHNQDTQYF. Partial CDR3 DNA: TGTGCCAGCAGTATCCCACATAACCAAGAC. The chain employs TRBV19 and TRBJ2-5; D unclear. Read sequence stops 4 residues before the CDR3 end, and the germline J gene provides the missing end. Per the germline V gene, CDR1 is FNHDT and CDR2 is SITEND (reference sequence). CDR3 length: 14 residues. Trimming pared 2 bases from V and 0 bases from J, leaving 7 bases between.

The table lists this clone with a few counts. Gene names and germline refer to mouse. With the read ending 4 residues before the CDR3 end, the germline J gene is used to fill in that end. J is TRBJ1-2 and V is TRBV13-3; D not certain. The germline V gene encodes CDR1 NNHDY and CDR2 SYVADS. CDR3 length equals 14 residues. V dropped 1 base and J dropped 1 base, with 8 bases sitting between them. The CDR3 sequence: CASSDRNINSDYTF. The DNA read from the CDR3 is TGTGCCAGCAGTGATAGAAACATAAACTCC.

A remark on this clone: Gene labels here are mouse ones. The sequenced fragment ends 4 residues before the CDR3 boundary, so the rest is inferred from the germline J gene. The chain employs TRBV1 and TRBJ1-2; weak D call: TRBD1 (5 bases). V lost 1 base, J lost 0 bases, and 9 bases lay in between. Germline V gene data show CDR1 as NSQYPW and CDR2 as LRSPGD (reference sequence). The length of the CDR3 is 15 residues. CDR3 protein: CTCSAGGTTNSDYTF. CDR3 bases read: TGCACCTGCAGTGCAGGGGGCACCACAAACTCC. Variable domain in full (rest from reference TRBV1 and TRBJ1-2): VTLLEQNPRWRLVPRGQAVNLRCILKNSQYPWMSWYQQDLQKQLQWLFTLRSPGDKEVKSLPGADYLATRVTDTELRLQVANMSQGRTLYCTCSAGGTTNSDYTFGSGTRLLVI.

Regarding this clone: Mouse germline and gene names are used. The read finishes 4 residues shy of the CDR3 end, and the germline J gene is used to complete it. The rearrangement links TRBV19 to TRBJ2-1; 8 nucleotides match TRBD2. The germline V gene encodes CDR1 FNHDT and CDR2 SITEND (reference sequence). This CDR3 region has 15 residues. V was clipped by 3 bases and J by 2 bases; unmatched bases: 4. The CDR3 loop reads CASSTYWGHYAEQFF. CDR3 DNA, as far as it was read: TGTGCCAGCAGTACCTACTGGGGGCACTATGCT.

Notes on this clone: Any gene name here is a mouse gene name. The read finishes 4 residues shy of the CDR3 end, and the germline J gene is used to complete it. The chain recombines TRBV31 with TRBJ1-1, with D possibly TRBD1 on 5 matching bases. The CDR3 consists of 11 residues. CDR1 and CDR2 (germline): GKSSPN, SITVG. Here the CDR3 reads CAWSQGTEVFF. The CDR3 DNA, read in part, is TGTGCCTGGAGTCAGGGGACA.

This clone has at least ten counts. Germline and genes: mouse. Read data end 4 residues before the CDR3 end; the end is taken from the germline J gene. The V and J genes are TRBV19 and TRBJ1-4; TRBD1 agrees at 9 bases. This CDR3 contains 15 residues. Trimming cost V 0 bases and J 5 bases; bases outside gene matches: 2. Looked up from germline, CDR1 is FNHDT and CDR2 is SITEND (reference sequence). CDR3 sequence: CASSIEGTGNERLFF. The CDR3 bases that were read are TGTGCCAGCAGTATAGAGGGGACAGGGAACGAA.

This clone has only a few counts. Here the gene names and germline are mouse. The CDR3 goes on 4 residues after the read ends, and that part is filled in from the germline J gene. The chain is built from TRBV1 and TRBJ2-1; 8 bases fit TRBD2. The trim removed 0 bases at V and 2 bases at J, leaving 6 bases unmatched. The length of the CDR3 is 17 residues. Germline CDR1 and CDR2: NSQYPW and LRSPGD (reference sequence). The CDR3 loop reads CTCSAEGWGDHYAEQFF. The sequenced part of the CDR3 DNA is TGCACCTGCAGTGCAGAAGGCTGGGGGGACCACTATGCT.

The table lists this clone with a few counts. Genes here carry mouse names. The DNA ends 4 residues before the CDR3 does, and the rest of the CDR3 is filled in from the germline J gene. The rearrangement links TRBV19 to TRBJ2-7, with 9 bases that match TRBD2. In germline, CDR1 is FNHDT, CDR2 SITEND (reference sequence). With V trimmed by 1 base and J by 0 bases, 5 bases remained unmatched. The CDR3 loop spans 16 amino acids. The CDR3 DNA, read in part, is TGTGCCAGCAGTATACTGGGGGGGAAAAGCTCCTAT. Its translation is CASSILGGKSSY. The whole CDR3 region reads CASSILGGKSSYEQYF.

This clone has just a few counts. Any gene name here is a mouse gene name. The part of the CDR3 DNA that was read is TGTGCCAGCAGAAACAGGGACTGGGGGAACACCGGG. It codes for CASRNRDWGNTG. The full CDR3 sequence reads CASRNRDWGNTGQLYF. The chain links TRBV13-3 to TRBJ2-2; TRBD2 agrees at 11 bases. The read stops 4 residues short of the end of the CDR3; the missing end is completed from the germline J gene. V lost 5 bases, J lost 2 bases, and 5 bases stayed unmatched. This CDR3 region has 16 residues. Germline lookup yields CDR1 NNHDY and CDR2 SYVADS.

This clone occurred a few times. Gene and germline names: mouse. The CDR3 extends 4 residues past the end of the read, so its final part is completed from the germline J gene. The chain couples TRBV13-3 to TRBJ1-2; possible D gene TRBD1, 5 bases. V lost 1 base, J lost 4 bases, and 11 bases lay in between. CDR1 and CDR2 from the germline V gene are NNHDY and SYVADS. The CDR3 spans 14 residues. The CDR3 spells CASSDPRRGSDYTF. The covered CDR3 bases are TGTGCCAGCAGTGATCCCAGGAGGGGCTCC.

This clone has more than one count but fewer than ten. Each gene name is a mouse one. The sequence runs out 4 residues before the end of the CDR3; the remainder is reconstructed from the germline J gene. V gene TRBV13-3 combines with J gene TRBJ2-1; 8 nucleotides agree with TRBD2. Germline V lookup: CDR1 NNHDY, CDR2 SYVADS. CDR3 size: 14 residues. Partial CDR3 DNA: TGTGCCAGCAGGTCCGGGGCTGGGGGGGCT. As protein: CASRSGAGGA. From start to end, the CDR3 is CASRSGAGGAEQFF.

With regard to this clone: The listed genes are named as in mouse. Coverage ceases 4 residues before the CDR3 finishes, and the germline J gene fills in the end. The V and J genes are TRBV13-3 and TRBJ1-2; 9 bases are shared with TRBD1. This CDR3 contains 14 residues. CDR1 and CDR2 (germline): NNHDY, SYVADS. The CDR3 DNA, read in part, is TGTGCCAGCAGTTTTGGGACAGGGAGGTCC. Translation gives CASSFGTGRS. The whole CDR3 sequence reads CASSFGTGRSDYTF.

This clone was recorded a few times. The gene names given are mouse names. Read data end 4 residues before the CDR3 end; the end is taken from the germline J gene. The rearrangement links TRBV13-3 to TRBJ2-7; a weak D match, TRBD1 (6 bases). The CDR3 runs to 12 residues. Germline assignment: CDR1 NNHDY and CDR2 SYVADS. The CDR3 loop is CASSRRTDEQYF. Partial CDR3 DNA: TGTGCCAGCAGTAGGCGGACAGAT.

On this clone itself: The genes and germline here are from mouse. The sequence runs out 4 residues before the end of the CDR3; the remainder is reconstructed from the germline J gene. V gene TRBV31 combines with J gene TRBJ2-3; D gene uncertain. CDR3 size: 13 residues. The germline V gene encodes CDR1 GKSSPN and CDR2 SITVG. The ends were cut back, 4 bases at V and 0 bases at J, with 8 bases in the middle. The covered CDR3 bases are TGTGCCTGGACCAGGAATAGTGCAGAA. It translates to CAWTRNSAE. The full-length CDR3 reads as CAWTRNSAETLYF.

As to this clone: Gene names and germline refer to mouse. Read data end 4 residues before the CDR3 end; the end is taken from the germline J gene. This chain connects TRBV1 to TRBJ2-5, with 10 bases fitting TRBD1. CDR3 length equals 16 residues. Germline V gene sequence: CDR1 NSQYPW, CDR2 LRSPGD (reference sequence). CDR3 sequence: CTCSAAPDRGRDTQYF. CDR3 bases read: TGCACCTGCAGTGCAGCTCCGGACAGGGGGAGGGAC.

Notes on this clone: Gene names denote mouse genes. The read finishes 4 residues shy of the CDR3 end, and the germline J gene is used to complete it. V is TRBV17 and J is TRBJ1-4; TRBD1 agrees at 10 bases. The CDR3 runs to 16 residues. Germline V gene sequence: CDR1 MNHDT, CDR2 YYDKIL. The CDR3 protein is CASSGRDRGKAERLFF. The CDR3 DNA, read in part, is TGTGCTAGCAGTGGCCGGGACAGGGGTAAGGCCGAA.

Points on this clone: Mouse names are used for the genes. Sequencing ends 4 residues short of the CDR3 end; the germline J gene provides the rest. The chain uses TRBV3 and TRBJ2-4; 9 bases are a match to TRBD2. V shed 3 bases and J 0 bases; nucleotides not matched to a gene: 16. The CDR3 extends over 20 amino acids. Germline V CDR1 and CDR2: SNHLY, FYNGKV (reference sequence). CDR3 sequence: CASSLGRTIRLGASQNTLYF. The part of the CDR3 DNA that was read is TGTGCCAGCAGCTTGGGCCGTACAATCCGACTGGGGGCTAGTCAAAAC. The full variable domain, with the rest looked up from reference TRBV3 and TRBJ2-4, is GPKVLQIPSHQIIDMGQMVTLNCDPVSNHLYFYWYKQILGQQMEFLVNFYNGKVMEKSKLFKDQFSVERPDGSYFTLKIQPTALEDSAVYFCASSLGRTIRLGASQNTLYFGAGTRLSVL.

In the case of this clone: Genes and germline come from the mouse. CDR3 loop: CASSPWTGKNSDYTF. CDR3 bases read: TGTGCCAGCAGTCCCTGGACAGGGAAAAACTCC. The J gene is TRBJ1-2, the V gene TRBV13-3; 8 nucleotides match TRBD1. Read sequence stops 4 residues before the CDR3 end, and the germline J gene provides the missing end. Germline loops: CDR1 NNHDY, CDR2 SYVADS. The CDR3 loop spans 15 amino acids. Germline trimming cut 4 bases from V and 1 base from J; bases unmatched to any gene: 6.

This clone was counted a few times. The listed genes are named as in mouse. The CDR3 end falls 4 residues outside the read, so it is completed with the germline J gene. The chain uses TRBV19 and TRBJ2-3; D might be TRBD1 (6 bases). CDR3 length equals 14 residues. The germline gives CDR1 FNHDT, CDR2 SITEND (reference sequence). With 3 bases removed from V and 0 bases from J, the gap between germline ends came to 8 bases. The CDR3: CASSSQGSAETLYF. Incomplete CDR3 DNA: TGTGCCAGCAGTAGTCAGGGGAGTGCAGAA.

This clone was seen a few times. Mouse gene names apply. CDR3 DNA, as far as it was read: TGTGCCAGCGGTGAGGGGATTCAAGAC. This sequence encodes CASGEGIQD. The full-length CDR3 reads as CASGEGIQDTQYF. The V call is TRBV13-2, the J call TRBJ2-5, with D uncertain. The DNA ends 4 residues before the CDR3 does, and the rest of the CDR3 is filled in from the germline J gene. Between the trimmed V and J ends, which lost 2 bases and 3 bases, there was a span of 7 bases. Per the germline V gene, CDR1 is NNHNN and CDR2 is SYGAGS (reference sequence). This CDR3 spans 13 amino acids.